A selection of T cell receptor beta chains follows, all from one sample in a study of blood T cell repertoires in COVID-19. Sequencing used immunoSEQ multiplex PCR; TCRdb keeps in-frame clones, though not all of them. The sample has about 240,000 clones; roughly nine tenths are singletons. Material for sequencing was peripheral blood. These receptors were collected from a man in his 60s who had recovered from COVID-19. CDR3s include the opening cysteine and the closing phenylalanine or tryptophan. D genes are given only for firm matches. Rows may omit the clone size; those that give it use once, few, many or a size class.

TRBJ2-5 | NA | few | TRBV6-5 | TGTGCCAGCAGCACGGGACTCCCGGAGACCCAGTACTTC | CASSTGLPETQYF
TRBJ2-1 | TRBD1 | NA | TRBV6-5 | TGTGCCAGCAGCCGGGGACAGCCAAGCTACAATGAGCAGTTCTTC | CASSRGQPSYNEQFF
TRBJ1-6 | TRBD1 | NA | TRBV5-1 | TGCGCCAGCAGCCTTCAGCCCGGACAGGGGGCCAATTCACCCCTCCACTTT | CASSLQPGQGANSPLHF
TRBJ2-5 | NA | few | TRBV7-7 | TGTGCCAGCAGCTCCTCGGGGGTTCAAGAGACCCAGTACTTC | CASSSSGVQETQYF
TRBJ2-3 | TRBD2 | NA | TRBV5-1 | TGCGCCAGCGGGCGGGGGGGGAACACAGATACGCAGTATTTT | CASGRGGNTDTQYF
TRBJ2-3 | TRBD2 | NA | TRBV6-1 | TGTGCCAGCAGTGAACGGCGGCGGGGGGTCACAGATACGCAGTATTTT | CASSERRRGVTDTQYF
TRBJ1-5 | TRBD1 | few | TRBV30 | TGTGCCTGGAGTGAGGGGGCTCGTCAGCCCCAGCATTTT | CAWSEGARQPQHF
TRBJ2-1 | NA | NA | TRBV11-2 | TGTGCCAGCAGCTTAGATCTAAGTCCGACTTACCCCAATGAGCAGTTCTTC | CASSLDLSPTYPNEQFF
TRBJ1-2 | NA | NA | TRBV7-2 | TGTGCCAGCAGCTTAGCCCGGCCCCGAGGGAGCTACACCTTC | CASSLARPRGSYTF
TRBJ2-7 | NA | NA | TRBV2 | TGTGCCAGCAGTGGAACAGGGATCTACGAGCAGTACTTC | CASSGTGIYEQYF
TRBJ1-1 | TRBD1 | NA | TRBV2 | TGTGCCAGCAGCCTGGACAGGTGGGACACTGAAGCTTTCTTT | CASSLDRWDTEAFF
TRBJ1-1 | NA | NA | TRBV9 | TGTGCCAGCAGCCCGGGGGGGTCCCGAGGGTTAGTTGAAGCTTTCTTT | CASSPGGSRGLVEAFF
TRBJ1-4 | NA | NA | TRBV18 | TGTGCCAGCTCACCATTGACAGGTTCTAATGAAAAACTGTTTTTT | CASSPLTGSNEKLFF
TRBJ1-6 | NA | NA | TRBV13 | TGTGCCAGCAGCTTAGGCCTGACAGGATTGAATTCACCCCTCCACTTT | CASSLGLTGLNSPLHF
TRBJ1-2 | NA | few | TRBV25-1 | TGTGCCAGCCGGCCCAGGGATTTATACTATGGCTACACCTTC | CASRPRDLYYGYTF
TRBJ2-2 | TRBD1 | NA | TRBV5-3 | TGTGCCAGAAGAGAGTACAGGGGCTCGAGGACCGGGGAGCTGTTTTTT | CARREYRGSRTGELFF